This TCR beta chain is drawn from a study of T cells after yellow fever vaccination. This clonotype was seen a handful of times. Trimming at V came to 1 base and at J to 8 bases, leaving 9 bases not matched to a gene. In germline, CDR1 is SGHTA, CDR2 FQGNSA. The CDR3 contains 15 residues. In TCRdb, the 5' RACE reads were re-called with MiXCR into one record per CDR3 protein. This sample carries 360,000 or so distinct CDR3 sequences, around 10% of them seen once, and the ten largest clones take roughly a sixth. The receptor's source is a man aged 18 to 35 who received the YFV17D yellow fever vaccine. Here the sequenced sample was PBMCs, taken on the day of the first yellow fever vaccination. The chain employs TRBV7-2 and TRBJ1-2, with 8 bases matching TRBD1. CDR3 sequence: CASSLVGQGTGGYTF. CDR3 in DNA: TGTGCCAGCAGCTTAGTTGGTCAGGGGACAGGAGGCTACACCTTC.